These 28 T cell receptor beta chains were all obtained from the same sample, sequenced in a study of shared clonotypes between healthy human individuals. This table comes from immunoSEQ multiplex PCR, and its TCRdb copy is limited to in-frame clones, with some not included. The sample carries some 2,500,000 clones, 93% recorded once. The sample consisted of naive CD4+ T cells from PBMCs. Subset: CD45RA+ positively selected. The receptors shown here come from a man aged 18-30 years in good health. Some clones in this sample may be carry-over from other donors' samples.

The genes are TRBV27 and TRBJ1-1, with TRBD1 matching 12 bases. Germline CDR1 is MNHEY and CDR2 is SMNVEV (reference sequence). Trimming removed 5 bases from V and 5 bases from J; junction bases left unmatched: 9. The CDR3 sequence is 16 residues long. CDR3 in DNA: TGTGCCAGCAGTCGCCGGGACAGGGGGCGAAGGACTGAAGCTTTCTTT. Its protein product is CASSRRDRGRRTEAFF.

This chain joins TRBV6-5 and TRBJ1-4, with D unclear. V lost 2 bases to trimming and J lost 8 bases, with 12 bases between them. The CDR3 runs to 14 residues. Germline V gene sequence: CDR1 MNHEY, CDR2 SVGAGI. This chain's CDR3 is CASSYIPGGEKLFF. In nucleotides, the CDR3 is TGTGCCAGCAGTTACATTCCGGGTGGGGAAAAACTGTTTTTT.

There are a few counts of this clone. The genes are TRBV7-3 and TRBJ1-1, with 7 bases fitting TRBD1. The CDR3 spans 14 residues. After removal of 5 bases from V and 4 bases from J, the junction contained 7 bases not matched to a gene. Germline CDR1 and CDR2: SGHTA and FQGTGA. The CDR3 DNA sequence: TGTGCCAGCAGCCCAGGGGCAGGGGGCACTGAAGCTTTCTTT. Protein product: CASSPGAGGTEAFF.

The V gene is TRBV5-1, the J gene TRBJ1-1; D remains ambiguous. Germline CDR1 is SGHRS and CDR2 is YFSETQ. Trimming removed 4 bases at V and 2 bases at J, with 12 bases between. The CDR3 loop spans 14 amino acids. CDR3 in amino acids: CASSAREVNTEAFF. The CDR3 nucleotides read TGCGCCAGCAGCGCCCGGGAGGTAAACACTGAAGCTTTCTTT. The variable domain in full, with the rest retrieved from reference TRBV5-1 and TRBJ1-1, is KAGVTQTPRYLIKTRGQQVTLSCSPISGHRSVSWYQQTPGQGLQFLFEYFSETQRNKGNFPGRFSGRQFSNSRSEMNVSTLELGDSALYLCASSAREVNTEAFFGQGTRLTVV.

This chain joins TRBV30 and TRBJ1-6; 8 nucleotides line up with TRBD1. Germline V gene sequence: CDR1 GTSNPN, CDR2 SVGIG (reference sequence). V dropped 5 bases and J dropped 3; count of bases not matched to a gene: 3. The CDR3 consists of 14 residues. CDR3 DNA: TGTGCCTGGCATGGACAGGGCTATAATTCACCCCTCCACTTT. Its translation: CAWHGQGYNSPLHF.

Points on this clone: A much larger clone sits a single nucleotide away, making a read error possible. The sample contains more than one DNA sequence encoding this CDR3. Here the CDR3 reads CASSVTGELFF. The CDR3 DNA follows: TGTGCCAGCAGCGTAACCGGGGAGCTGTTTTTT. The chain carries TRBV9 and TRBJ2-2; no definite D call. V was pared by 1 base and J by 5 bases, with 0 bases between. Germline V lookup: CDR1 SGDLS, CDR2 YYNGEE. CDR3 length: 11 amino acids.

CDR3 DNA: TGTGCCAGCAGCTTAGGAGGCGGGATTCAGTACTTC. This translates into CASSLGGGIQYF. The chain joins TRBV7-9 to TRBJ2-4; TRBD2 might be the D (5 bases). CDR1 and CDR2 from the germline V gene are SEHNR and FQNEAQ (reference sequence). Trimming shortened V by 1 base and J by 10 bases, and 8 bases separated the two germline ends. CDR3 size: 12 residues.

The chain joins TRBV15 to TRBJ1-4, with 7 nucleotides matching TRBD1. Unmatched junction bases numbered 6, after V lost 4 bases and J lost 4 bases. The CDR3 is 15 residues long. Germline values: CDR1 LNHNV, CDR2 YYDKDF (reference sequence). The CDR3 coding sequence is TGTGCCACCAGCACTAGACAGGGCGATAATGAAAAACTGTTTTTT. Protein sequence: CATSTRQGDNEKLFF.

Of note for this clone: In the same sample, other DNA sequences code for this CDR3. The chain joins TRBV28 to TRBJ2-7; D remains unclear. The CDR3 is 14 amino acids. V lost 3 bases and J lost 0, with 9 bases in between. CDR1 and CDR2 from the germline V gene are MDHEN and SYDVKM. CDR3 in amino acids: CASSLSGSSYEQYF. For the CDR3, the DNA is TGTGCCAGCAGTTTGTCGGGCAGCTCCTACGAGCAGTACTTC.

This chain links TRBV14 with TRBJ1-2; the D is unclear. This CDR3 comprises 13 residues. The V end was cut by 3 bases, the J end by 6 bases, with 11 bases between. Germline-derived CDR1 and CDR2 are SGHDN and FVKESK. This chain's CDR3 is CASSHRPTNGYTF. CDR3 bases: TGTGCCAGCAGCCATCGGCCCACCAATGGCTACACCTTC.

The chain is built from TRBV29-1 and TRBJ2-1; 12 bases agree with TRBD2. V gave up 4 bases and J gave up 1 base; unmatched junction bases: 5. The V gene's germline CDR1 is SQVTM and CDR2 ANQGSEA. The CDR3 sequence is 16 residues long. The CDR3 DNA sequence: TGCAGCGTTGGTCTAGCGGGAGGGCCTTCCTACAATGAGCAGTTCTTC. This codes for CSVGLAGGPSYNEQFF.

CDR3 sequence: CASGFAGIDTQYF. Written as DNA, the CDR3 is TGTGCTAGTGGTTTTGCGGGCATAGATACGCAGTATTTT. V usage is TRBV12-5 and J usage is TRBJ2-3, with D possibly matching TRBD2 (5 bases). Germline V gives CDR1 LGHNT, CDR2 FRNRAP. This CDR3 has 13 amino acids. Trimming removed 3 bases from V and 5 bases from J, with 9 bases in between.

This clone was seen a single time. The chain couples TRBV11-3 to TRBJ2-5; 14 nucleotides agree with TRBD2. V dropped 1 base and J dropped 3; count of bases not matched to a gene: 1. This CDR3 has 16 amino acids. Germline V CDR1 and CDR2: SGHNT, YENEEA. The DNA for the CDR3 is TGTGCCAGCAGCTTAGGGGGACTAGCGGGAGAAGAGACCCAGTACTTC. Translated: CASSLGGLAGEETQYF.

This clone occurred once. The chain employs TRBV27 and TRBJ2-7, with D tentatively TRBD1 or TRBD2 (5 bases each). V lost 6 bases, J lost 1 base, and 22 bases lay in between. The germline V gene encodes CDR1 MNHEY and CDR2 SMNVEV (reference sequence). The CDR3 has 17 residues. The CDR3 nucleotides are TGTGCCAGCAGCAAAAGGGGCGGGTTCGGTGAATCCTACGAGCAGTACTTC. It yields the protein CASSKRGGFGESYEQYF.

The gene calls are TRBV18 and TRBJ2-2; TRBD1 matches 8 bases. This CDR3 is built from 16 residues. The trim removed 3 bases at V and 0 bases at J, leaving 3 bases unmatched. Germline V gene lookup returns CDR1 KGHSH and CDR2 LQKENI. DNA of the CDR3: TGTGCCAGCTCACCCTCGACAGGGGCGAACACCGGGGAGCTGTTTTTT. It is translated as CASSPSTGANTGELFF.

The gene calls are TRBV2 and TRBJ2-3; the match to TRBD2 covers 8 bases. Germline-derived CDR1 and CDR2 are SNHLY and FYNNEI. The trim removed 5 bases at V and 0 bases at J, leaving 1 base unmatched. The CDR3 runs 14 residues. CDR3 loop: CASSSSGSTDTQYF. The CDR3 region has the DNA TGTGCCAGCAGTTCTAGCGGGAGCACAGATACGCAGTATTTT.

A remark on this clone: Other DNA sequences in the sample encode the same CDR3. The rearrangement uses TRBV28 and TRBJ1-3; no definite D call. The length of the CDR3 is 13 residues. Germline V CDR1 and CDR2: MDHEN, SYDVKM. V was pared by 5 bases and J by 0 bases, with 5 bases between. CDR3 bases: TGTGCCAGCAGTCAGCCCTCTGGAAACACCATATATTTT. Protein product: CASSQPSGNTIYF.

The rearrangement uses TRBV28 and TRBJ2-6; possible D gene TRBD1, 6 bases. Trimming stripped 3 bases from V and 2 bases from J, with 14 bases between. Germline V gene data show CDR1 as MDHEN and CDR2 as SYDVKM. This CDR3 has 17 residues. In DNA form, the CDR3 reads TGTGCCAGCAGTTTTCCCCCAGGGGCACCTGGGGCCAACGTCCTGACTTTC. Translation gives CASSFPPGAPGANVLTF.

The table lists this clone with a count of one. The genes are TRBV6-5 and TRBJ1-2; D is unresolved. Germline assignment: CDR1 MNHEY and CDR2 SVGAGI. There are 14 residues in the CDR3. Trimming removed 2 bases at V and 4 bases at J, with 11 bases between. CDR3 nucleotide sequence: TGTGCCAGCAGTTACACCGACGTGCGCTATGGCTACACCTTC. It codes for CASSYTDVRYGYTF.

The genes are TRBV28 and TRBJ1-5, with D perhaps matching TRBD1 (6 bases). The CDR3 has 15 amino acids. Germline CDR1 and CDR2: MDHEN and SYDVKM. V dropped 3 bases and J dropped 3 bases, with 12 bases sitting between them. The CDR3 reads CASSLAGVANQPQHF. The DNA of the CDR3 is TGTGCCAGCAGTTTGGCAGGGGTGGCCAATCAGCCCCAGCATTTT.

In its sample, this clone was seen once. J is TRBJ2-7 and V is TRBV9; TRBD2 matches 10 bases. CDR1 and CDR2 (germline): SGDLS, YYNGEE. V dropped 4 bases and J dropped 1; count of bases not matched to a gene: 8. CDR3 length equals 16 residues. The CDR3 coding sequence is TGTGCCAGCAGCCTCGGACTAGCGGAAGGATCCTACGAGCAGTACTTC. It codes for CASSLGLAEGSYEQYF.

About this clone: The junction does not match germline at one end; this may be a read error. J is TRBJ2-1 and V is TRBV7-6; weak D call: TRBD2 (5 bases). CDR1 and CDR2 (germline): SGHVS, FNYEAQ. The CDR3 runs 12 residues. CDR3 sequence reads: CASSLARGSVIF. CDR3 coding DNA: TGTGCCAGCAGCTTAGCGCGAGGGAGTGTGATCTTC. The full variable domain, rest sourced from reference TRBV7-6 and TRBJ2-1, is GAGVSQSPRYKVTKRGQDVALRCDPISGHVSLYWYRQALGQGPEFLTYFNYEAQQDKSGLPNDRFSAERPEGSISTLTIQRTEQRDSAMYRCASSLARGSVIFGPGTRLTVL.

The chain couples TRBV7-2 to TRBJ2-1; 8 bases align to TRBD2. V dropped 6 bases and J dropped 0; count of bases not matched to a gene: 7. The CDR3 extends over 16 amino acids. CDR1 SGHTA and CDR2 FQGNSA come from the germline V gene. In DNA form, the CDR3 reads TGTGCCAGCAGAGCGGCGGGAGGCGACTCCTACAATGAGCAGTTCTTC. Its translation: CASRAAGGDSYNEQFF. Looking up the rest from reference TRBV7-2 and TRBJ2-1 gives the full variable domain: GAGVSQSPSNKVTEKGKDVELRCDPISGHTALYWYRQSLGQGLEFLIYFQGNSAPDKSGLPSDRFSAERTGGSVSTLTIQRTQQEDSAVYLCASRAAGGDSYNEQFFGPGTRLTVL.

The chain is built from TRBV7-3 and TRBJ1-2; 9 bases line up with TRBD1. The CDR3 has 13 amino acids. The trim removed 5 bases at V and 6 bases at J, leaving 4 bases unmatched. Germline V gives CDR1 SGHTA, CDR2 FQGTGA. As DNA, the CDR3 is TGTGCCAGCAGCCCGGGACAGGGTAATGGCTACACCTTC. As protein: CASSPGQGNGYTF.

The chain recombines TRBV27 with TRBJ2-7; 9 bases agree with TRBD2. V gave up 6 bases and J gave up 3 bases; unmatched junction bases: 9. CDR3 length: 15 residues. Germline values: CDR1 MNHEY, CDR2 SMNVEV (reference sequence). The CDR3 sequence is CASRGRLAEGYEQYF. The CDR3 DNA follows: TGTGCCAGCAGAGGGAGACTAGCGGAGGGCTACGAGCAGTACTTC.

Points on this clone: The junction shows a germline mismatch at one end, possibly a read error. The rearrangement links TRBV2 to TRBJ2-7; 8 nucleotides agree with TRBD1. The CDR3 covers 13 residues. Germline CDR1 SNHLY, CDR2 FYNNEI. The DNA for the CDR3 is TGTGCCAGCAGTGACCTGGGGTGGACAGGGATAAACTTC. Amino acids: CASSDLGWTGINF.

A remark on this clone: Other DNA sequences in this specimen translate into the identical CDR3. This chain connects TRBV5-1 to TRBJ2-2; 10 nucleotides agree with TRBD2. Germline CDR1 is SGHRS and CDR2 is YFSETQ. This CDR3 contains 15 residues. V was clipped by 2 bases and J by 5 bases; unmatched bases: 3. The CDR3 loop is CASSFLAGATGELFF. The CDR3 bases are TGCGCCAGCAGCTTTCTAGCGGGAGCGACCGGGGAGCTGTTTTTT.

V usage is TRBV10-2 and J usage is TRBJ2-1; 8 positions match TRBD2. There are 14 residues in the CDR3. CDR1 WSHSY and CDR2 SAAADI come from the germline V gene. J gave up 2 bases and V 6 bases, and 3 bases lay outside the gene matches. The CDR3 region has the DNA TGCGCCAGCAGCCGTAGCGGGGCCTACAATGAGCAGTTCTTC. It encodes CASSRSGAYNEQFF.